This TCR beta chain appears in the sequencing data of a study of monozygotic twins with inflammatory bowel disease. CDR1 is ENHRY, CDR2 SYGVKD, per germline. The length of the CDR3 is 15 residues. TCRdb re-called the 5' RACE reads; one entry per CDR3 protein, DNA not given. The sample's table shows around 210,000 distinct CDR3 sequences. The TCR comes from a human donor with ulcerative colitis or Crohn's disease, or a healthy co-twin of an affected twin (not recorded which). The rearrangement joins TRBV10-3 to TRBJ2-2; lacking DNA, the TRBD2 call made by TCRdb goes unchecked. The sample comprised blood. CDR3 in amino acids: CAISDLAGGTGELFF.